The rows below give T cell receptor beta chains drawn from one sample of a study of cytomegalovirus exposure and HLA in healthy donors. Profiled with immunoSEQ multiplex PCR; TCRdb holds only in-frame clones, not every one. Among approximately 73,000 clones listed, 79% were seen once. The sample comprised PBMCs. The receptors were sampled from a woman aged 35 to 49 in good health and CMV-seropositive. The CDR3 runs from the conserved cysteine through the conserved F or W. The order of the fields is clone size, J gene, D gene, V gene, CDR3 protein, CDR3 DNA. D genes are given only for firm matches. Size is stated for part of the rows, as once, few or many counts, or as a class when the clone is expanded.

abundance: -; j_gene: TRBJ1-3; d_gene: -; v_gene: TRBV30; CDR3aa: CAWTETAGNTIYF; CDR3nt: TGTGCCTGGACAGAGACAGCTGGAAACACCATATATTTT
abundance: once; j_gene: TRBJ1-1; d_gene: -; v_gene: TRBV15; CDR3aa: CATSRDVLSTEAFF; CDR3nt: TGTGCCACCAGCAGAGATGTTTTGAGCACTGAAGCTTTCTTT
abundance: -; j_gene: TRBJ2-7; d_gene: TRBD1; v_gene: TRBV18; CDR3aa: CASSPTGRPIYEQYF; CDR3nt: TGTGCCAGCTCACCGACAGGGCGACCTATCTACGAGCAGTACTTC
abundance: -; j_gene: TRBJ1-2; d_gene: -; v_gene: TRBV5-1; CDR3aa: CASSLDRAGYGYTF; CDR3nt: TGCGCCAGCAGCTTGGACAGGGCGGGCTATGGCTACACCTTC
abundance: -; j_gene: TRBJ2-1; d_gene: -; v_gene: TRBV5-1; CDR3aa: CASSLAGLSEQFF; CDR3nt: TGCGCCAGCAGCTTGGCCGGACTATCAGAGCAGTTCTTC
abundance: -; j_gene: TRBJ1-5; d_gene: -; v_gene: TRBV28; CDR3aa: CASKSGLGWPQHF; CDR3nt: TGTGCCAGCAAGTCGGGTCTTGGATGGCCCCAGCATTTT
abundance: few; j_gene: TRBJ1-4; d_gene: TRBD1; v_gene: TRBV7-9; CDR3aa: CASSLGDSRKLFF; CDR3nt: TGTGCCAGCAGCTTAGGGGACAGCCGAAAACTGTTTTTT
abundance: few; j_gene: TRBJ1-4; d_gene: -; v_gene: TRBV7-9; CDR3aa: CASSLEIPGEKLFF; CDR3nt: TGTGCCAGCAGCTTAGAAATACCGGGGGAAAAACTGTTTTTT
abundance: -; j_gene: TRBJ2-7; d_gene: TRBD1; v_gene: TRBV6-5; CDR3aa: CASRQGASEQYF; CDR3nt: TGTGCCAGCAGGCAGGGGGCAAGCGAGCAGTACTTC
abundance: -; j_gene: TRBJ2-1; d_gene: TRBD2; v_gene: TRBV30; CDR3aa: CAWCAGGYNEQFF; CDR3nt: TGTGCCTGGTGTGCGGGAGGGTACAATGAGCAGTTCTTC
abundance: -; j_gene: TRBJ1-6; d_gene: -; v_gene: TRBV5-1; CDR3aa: CASATGGGNSPLHF; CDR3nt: TGCGCCAGCGCCACCGGGGGGGGTAATTCACCCCTCCACTTT
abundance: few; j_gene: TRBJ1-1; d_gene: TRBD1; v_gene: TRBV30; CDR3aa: CAWSRWGTAENTEAFF; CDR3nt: TGTGCCTGGAGCCGATGGGGGACAGCCGAGAACACTGAAGCTTTCTTT
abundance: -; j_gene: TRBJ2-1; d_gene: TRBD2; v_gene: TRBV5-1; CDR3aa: CASSLEGGRDEQFF; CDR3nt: TGCGCCAGCAGCTTGGAAGGCGGGAGGGATGAGCAGTTCTTC
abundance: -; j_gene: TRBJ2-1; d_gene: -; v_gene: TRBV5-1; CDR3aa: CASSLRGAGAEHNEQFF; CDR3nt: TGCGCCAGCAGCTTGCGGGGGGCAGGGGCCGAACACAATGAGCAGTTCTTC
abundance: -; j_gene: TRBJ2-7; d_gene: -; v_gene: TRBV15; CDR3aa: CATSRAHYEQYF; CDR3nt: TGTGCCACCAGCAGGGCCCACTACGAGCAGTACTTC
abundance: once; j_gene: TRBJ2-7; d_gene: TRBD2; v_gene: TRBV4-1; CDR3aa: CASSESSLGTSGRAYEQYF; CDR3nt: TGCGCCAGCAGCGAGTCGTCTTTGGGCACTAGCGGGAGGGCCTACGAGCAGTACTTC
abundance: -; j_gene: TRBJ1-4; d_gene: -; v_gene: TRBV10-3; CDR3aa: CAISESIIGELFF; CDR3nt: TGTGCCATCAGTGAGTCTATTATAGGGGAACTGTTTTTT
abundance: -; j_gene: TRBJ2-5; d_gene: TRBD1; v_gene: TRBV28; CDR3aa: CASSPTGVETQYF; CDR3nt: TGTGCCAGCAGTCCAACAGGGGTCGAGACCCAGTACTTC
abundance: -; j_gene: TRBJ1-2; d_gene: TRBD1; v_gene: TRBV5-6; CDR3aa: CASSFRRQGNGYTF; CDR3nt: TGTGCCAGCAGCTTCCGCCGACAGGGGAACGGCTACACCTTC
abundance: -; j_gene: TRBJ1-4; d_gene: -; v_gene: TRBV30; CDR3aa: CAFKGRGRGSPTNEKLFF; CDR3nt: TGTGCCTTCAAGGGACGGGGGAGGGGAAGTCCTACTAATGAAAAACTGTTTTTT
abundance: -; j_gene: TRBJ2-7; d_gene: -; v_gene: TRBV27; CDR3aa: CASSPGRGYEQYF; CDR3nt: TGTGCCAGCAGCCCCGGGCGGGGCTACGAGCAGTACTTC
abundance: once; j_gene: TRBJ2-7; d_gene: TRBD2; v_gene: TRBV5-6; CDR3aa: CASSPPAPGTSGRLREQYF; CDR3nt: TGTGCCAGCAGCCCACCGGCGCCCGGGACTAGCGGGAGGCTACGGGAGCAGTACTTC
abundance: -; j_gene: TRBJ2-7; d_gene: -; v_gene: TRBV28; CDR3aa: CASSSNGAGVYEQYF; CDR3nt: TGTGCCAGCAGTTCCAACGGCGCGGGTGTCTACGAGCAGTACTTC
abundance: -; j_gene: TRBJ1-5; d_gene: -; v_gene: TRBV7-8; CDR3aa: CASSQSFVGGSQPQHF; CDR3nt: TGTGCCAGCAGCCAATCCTTTGTGGGGGGAAGTCAGCCCCAGCATTTT
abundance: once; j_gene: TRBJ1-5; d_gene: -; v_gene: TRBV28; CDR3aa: CASSLSGHYQPQHF; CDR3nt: TGTGCCAGCAGTTTAAGTGGACACTATCAGCCCCAGCATTTT
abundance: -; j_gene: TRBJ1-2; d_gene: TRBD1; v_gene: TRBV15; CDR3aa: CATSTTTGQNYGYTF; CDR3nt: TGTGCCACCAGCACAACAACGGGACAGAACTATGGCTACACCTTC
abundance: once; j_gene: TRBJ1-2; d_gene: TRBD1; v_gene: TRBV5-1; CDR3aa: CASSRTTGGDNYGYTF; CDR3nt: TGCGCCAGCAGTCGGACCACAGGGGGGGATAACTATGGCTACACCTTC
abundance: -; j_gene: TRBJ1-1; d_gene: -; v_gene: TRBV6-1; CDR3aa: CASSERTVNTEAFF; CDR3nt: TGTGCCAGCAGTGAACGCACGGTGAACACTGAAGCTTTCTTT
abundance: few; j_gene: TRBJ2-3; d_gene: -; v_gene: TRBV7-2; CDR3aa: CASSYQIADTQYF; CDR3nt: TGTGCCAGCAGCTATCAAATAGCAGATACGCAGTATTTT
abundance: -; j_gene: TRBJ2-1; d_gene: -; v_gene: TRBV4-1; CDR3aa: CASSHSAVGGNEQFF; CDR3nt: TGCGCCAGCAGCCACTCCGCGGTAGGCGGCAATGAGCAGTTCTTC
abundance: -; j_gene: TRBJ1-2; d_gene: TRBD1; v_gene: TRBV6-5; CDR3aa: CASSNNRGRGGYTF; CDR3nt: TGTGCCAGCAGCAACAACAGGGGGCGGGGTGGCTACACCTTC
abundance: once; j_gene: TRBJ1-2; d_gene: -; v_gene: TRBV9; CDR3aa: CASSVGTPVYGYTF; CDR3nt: TGTGCCAGCAGCGTCGGGACTCCTGTCTATGGCTACACCTTC
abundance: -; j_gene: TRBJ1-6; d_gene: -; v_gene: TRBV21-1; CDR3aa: CASLRQGHYNSPLHF; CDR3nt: TGTGCCAGCCTCAGACAGGGGCATTATAATTCACCCCTCCACTTT
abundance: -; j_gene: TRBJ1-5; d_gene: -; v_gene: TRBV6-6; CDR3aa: CASSYPRDRQPQHF; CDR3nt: TGTGCCAGCAGTTACCCCCGGGATCGACAGCCCCAGCATTTT
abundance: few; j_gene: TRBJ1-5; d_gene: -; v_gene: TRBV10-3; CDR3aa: CAISDQARGREYQPQHF; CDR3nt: TGTGCCATCAGCGACCAGGCGCGGGGCAGGGAATATCAGCCCCAGCATTTT
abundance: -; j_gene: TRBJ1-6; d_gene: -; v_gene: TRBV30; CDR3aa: CAWSVNRDNSPLHF; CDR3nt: TGTGCCTGGAGTGTAAACAGGGACAATTCACCCCTCCACTTT
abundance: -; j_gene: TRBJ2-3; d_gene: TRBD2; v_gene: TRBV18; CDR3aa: CASSPLPPTSGNTDTQYF; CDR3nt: TGTGCCAGCTCACCACTTCCCCCCACTAGCGGCAACACAGATACGCAGTATTTT
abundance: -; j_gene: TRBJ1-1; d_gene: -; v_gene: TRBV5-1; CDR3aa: CASSSRTDNTEAFF; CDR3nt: TGCGCCAGCAGCTCTAGGACAGATAACACTGAAGCTTTCTTT
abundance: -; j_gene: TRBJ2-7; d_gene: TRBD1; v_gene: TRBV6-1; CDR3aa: CASSDGDRSYYEQYF; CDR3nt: TGTGCCAGCAGTGATGGGGACAGAAGCTACTACGAGCAGTACTTC
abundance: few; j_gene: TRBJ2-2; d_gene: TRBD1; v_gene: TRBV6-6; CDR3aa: CASSSLGQGATGELFF; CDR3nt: TGTGCCAGCAGTTCGCTCGGCCAGGGGGCGACCGGGGAGCTGTTTTTT
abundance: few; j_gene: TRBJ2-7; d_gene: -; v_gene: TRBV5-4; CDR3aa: CASSLGHPESSYEQYF; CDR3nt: TGTGCCAGCAGCTTGGGACACCCCGAGAGCTCCTACGAGCAGTACTTC
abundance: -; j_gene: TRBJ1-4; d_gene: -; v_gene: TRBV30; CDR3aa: CAWNTEGEKLFF; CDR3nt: TGTGCCTGGAACACCGAGGGTGAAAAACTGTTTTTT
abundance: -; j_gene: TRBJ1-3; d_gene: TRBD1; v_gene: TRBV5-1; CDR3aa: CASSLGGTDSGNTIYF; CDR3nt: TGCGCCAGCAGCTTGGGTGGGACAGACTCTGGAAACACCATATATTTT
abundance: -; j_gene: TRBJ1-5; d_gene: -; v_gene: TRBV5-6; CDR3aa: CASSSQGGHQPQHF; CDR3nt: TGTGCCAGCAGCTCACAGGGTGGGCATCAGCCCCAGCATTTT
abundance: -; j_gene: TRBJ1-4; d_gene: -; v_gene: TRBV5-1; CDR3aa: CASSLASTGAEKLFF; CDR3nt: TGCGCCAGCAGCTTGGCCTCGACAGGAGCTGAAAAACTGTTTTTT
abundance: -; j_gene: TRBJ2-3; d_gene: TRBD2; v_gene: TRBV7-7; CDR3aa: CASSSAGGPHHTQYF; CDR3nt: TGTGCCAGCAGTTCAGCGGGAGGGCCGCATCATACGCAGTATTTT
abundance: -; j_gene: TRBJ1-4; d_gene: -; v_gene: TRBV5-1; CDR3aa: CASSLASNEKLFF; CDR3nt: TGCGCCAGCAGCTTAGCAAGTAATGAAAAACTGTTTTTT
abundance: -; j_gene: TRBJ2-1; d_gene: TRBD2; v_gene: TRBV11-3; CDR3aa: CASSDQAGGGNEQFF; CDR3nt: TGTGCCAGCAGCGACCAAGCGGGGGGTGGCAATGAGCAGTTCTTC
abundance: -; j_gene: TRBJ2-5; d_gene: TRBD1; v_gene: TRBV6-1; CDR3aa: CASSSLGQGKETQYF; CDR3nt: TGTGCCAGCAGCAGTCTTGGACAGGGGAAGGAGACCCAGTACTTC
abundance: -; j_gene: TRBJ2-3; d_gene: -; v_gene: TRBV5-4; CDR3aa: CASSSYSTDTQYF; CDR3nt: TGTGCCAGCAGCAGCTACAGCACAGATACGCAGTATTTT
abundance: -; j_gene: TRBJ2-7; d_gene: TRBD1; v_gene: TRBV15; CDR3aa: CATSRFDRANYEQYF; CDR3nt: TGTGCCACCAGCAGATTTGACAGGGCAAACTACGAGCAGTACTTC
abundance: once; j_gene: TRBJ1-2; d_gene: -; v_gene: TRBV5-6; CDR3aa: CASSLAGRETRGYTF; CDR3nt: TGTGCCAGCAGCTTGGCCGGCAGGGAAACGCGAGGCTACACCTTC
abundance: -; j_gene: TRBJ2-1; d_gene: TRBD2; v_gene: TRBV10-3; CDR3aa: CAISESMASGDHNEQFF; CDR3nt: TGTGCCATCAGTGAGTCGATGGCTAGCGGGGACCACAATGAGCAGTTCTTC
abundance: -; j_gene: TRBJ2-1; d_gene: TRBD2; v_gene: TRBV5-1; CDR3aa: CASSTGGTSGRGHEQFF; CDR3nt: TGCGCCAGCAGCACTGGAGGGACTAGCGGGAGGGGCCATGAGCAGTTCTTC